This T cell receptor beta chain was sequenced in a study of blood T cell repertoires in COVID-19. The wider study: COVID-19 samples collected from the United States, Italy and Spain covered acute and convalescent phases.

The authors' processing: Nucleated cell counts were estimated from reference gene primer amplification. Sequencing used immunoSEQ multiplex PCR; TCRdb keeps in-frame clones, though not all of them. V, J and clone size are those of that table, while D and trimming were read from the DNA. The sample has 210,000 or so clones, around four fifths seen once; the top ten hold about 5.1%. The CDR3 totals 15 residues. Germline V CDR1 and CDR2: SGHRS, YFSETQ. Losses at the gene ends were 2 bases for V and 6 bases for J; bases not matched to a gene: 6. J is TRBJ2-7 and V is TRBV5-1; TRBD2 matches at 12 bases. The specimen was peripheral blood. The TCR originated in a woman in her 70s with active or convalescent COVID-19. The chain's CDR3 is CASSFYTSGRSEQYF. CDR3 in DNA: TGCGCCAGCAGCTTCTATACTAGCGGGAGGAGCGAGCAGTACTTC.